This T cell receptor (beta chain) was found in a study of molecular identifiers for immune sequencing clone quantification. Whole-study results and caveats: Even with some 1 million naive cells present, spiked Jurkat TCR RNA from one cell was reportedly detectable.

Germline V gives CDR1 SEHNR, CDR2 FQNEAQ (reference sequence). V gave up 0 bases and J gave up 0 bases, with 11 bases separating them. CDR3 length equals 16 residues. In the case of this clonotype: Antigen specificity is unknown.

TCRdb passed the PCR reads through MiXCR, listing each CDR3 protein once. The repertoire holds about 40,000 distinct CDR3 sequences, with more than 20% as singletons. The chain uses TRBV7-9 and TRBJ1-1; tentatively, D is TRBD1 (5 bases). This clonotype originated in a human donor in good health. Some libraries in this study had Jurkat cell RNA spiked in. Material for sequencing was naive CD8+ T cells from blood, with Jurkat cell RNA spiked in. Subset given: FACS-sorted CD8+CD4-CCR7+CD45RA+ naive T cells. This CDR3 is CASSLAVGGLNTEAFF. The CDR3 DNA follows: TGTGCCAGCAGCTTAGCGGTGGGGGGTTTGAACACTGAAGCTTTCTTT.